The 9 T cell receptor beta chains in this list originate from one sample, sequenced in a study of shared clonotypes between healthy human individuals. Libraries were prepared by immunoSEQ multiplex PCR; TCRdb keeps only in-frame clonotypes and omits some of them. The table has 450,000 to 500,000 clones, 78% seen once. The sample comprised PBMCs. All receptors derive from a woman aged 40 to 50 in good health. Some clones in this sample may be carry-over from other donors' samples.

A few counts support this clone. The chain has TRBV7-3 and TRBJ1-1, with D perhaps TRBD1 (5 bases). Germline V gene lookup returns CDR1 SGHTA and CDR2 FQGTGA. The CDR3 has 13 residues. Trimming removed 2 bases at V and 8 bases at J, with 12 bases between. CDR3 in amino acids: CASSLQGTGEAFF. CDR3 bases: TGTGCCAGCAGCTTACAGGGTACGGGGGAAGCTTTCTTT.

The chain links TRBV28 to TRBJ2-5; D is possibly TRBD1 (6 bases). The last part of the DNA fits TRBJ2-7 better; the J call may be wrong. CDR3 size: 15 residues. CDR1 and CDR2 (germline): MDHEN, SYDVKM. The CDR3: CASSLGTLQTYEQYF. In DNA, the CDR3 is TGTGCCAGCAGTCTCGGGACACTCCAAACCTACGAGCAGTACTTC.

This rearrangement joins TRBV15 to TRBJ2-7, with TRBD2 as a possible D gene (6 bases). This CDR3 contains 13 residues. CDR1 LNHNV and CDR2 YYDKDF come from the germline V gene (reference sequence). Trimming left V 3 bases short and J 3 bases short, with 9 bases between. As DNA, the CDR3 is TGTGCCACCAGCAGGGGCGGGGTCTACGAGCAGTACTTC. Encoded protein: CATSRGGVYEQYF.

V is TRBV29-1 and J is TRBJ2-1; D possibly corresponds to TRBD2 (5 bases). V was shortened by 8 bases and J by 0 bases, with 14 bases between the two germline ends. Germline V gives CDR1 SQVTM, CDR2 ANQGSEA. The CDR3 totals 14 residues. The DNA for the CDR3 is TGCAGCTCCCATCGAGGGAGCTCCTACAATGAGCAGTTCTTC. It yields the protein CSSHRGSSYNEQFF.

The V call is TRBV2, the J call TRBJ2-5; D gene unclear. Trimming removed 2 bases from V and 5 bases from J, with 6 bases in between. The V gene's germline CDR1 is SNHLY and CDR2 FYNNEI. The CDR3 length is 12 residues. The CDR3 here is CASSEYTETQYF. Written as DNA, the CDR3 is TGTGCCAGCAGTGAATATACGGAGACCCAGTACTTC.

This clone has more than one count but fewer than ten. This chain links TRBV28 with TRBJ2-2; 9 bases agree with TRBD2. Germline CDR1 is MDHEN and CDR2 is SYDVKM. The CDR3 totals 15 residues. V gave up 2 bases and J gave up 6 bases; unmatched junction bases: 4. The CDR3 loop is CASSLRGGAAGELFF. CDR3 nucleotide sequence: TGTGCCAGCAGTTTACGCGGGGGGGCGGCCGGGGAGCTGTTTTTT.

J is TRBJ2-7 and V is TRBV15; 8 positions agree with TRBD2. Germline CDR1 is LNHNV and CDR2 is YYDKDF (reference sequence). The J segment lost 3 bases and the V segment lost 4 bases, leaving 5 bases of the junction unmatched. CDR3 length equals 14 residues. The CDR3 region is CATSISGISYEQYF. CDR3 coding DNA: TGTGCCACCAGCATTAGCGGGATCAGCTACGAGCAGTACTTC.

As DNA, the CDR3 is TGTGCCAGCAGTGGATCCGGGACTAGCCCTGGGACGCAGTATTTT. Residues: CASSGSGTSPGTQYF. The rearrangement links TRBV27 to TRBJ2-3; 9 nucleotides line up with TRBD2. The germline gives CDR1 MNHEY, CDR2 SMNVEV (reference sequence). CDR3 length: 15 residues. Unmatched junction bases numbered 12, after V lost 5 bases and J lost 9 bases.

The chain combines TRBV4-1 with TRBJ2-7; the match to TRBD2 covers 9 bases. Germline V gene lookup returns CDR1 MGHRA and CDR2 YSYEKL. The J segment lost 0 bases and the V segment lost 3 bases, leaving 6 bases of the junction unmatched. The CDR3 loop spans 16 amino acids. The CDR3 DNA follows: TGCGCCAGCAGCCAGGGACTAGCTGAAAGCTCCTACGAGCAGTACTTC. This sequence encodes CASSQGLAESSYEQYF.